This record covers a single T cell receptor (beta chain). Its antigen remains unidentified. The CDR3 end shows no conserved phenylalanine or tryptophan, and so a read error is likely. Sequencing was performed with immunoSEQ multiplex PCR; in TCRdb, only in-frame clones are kept and a portion is missing. The table includes some 41,000 clones, around 89% detected once. The data stem from a study of PD-L1 blockade in urothelial cancer. Overall study: In the mid-2010s therapy began: atezolizumab 1,200 mg intravenously every 3 weeks.

Study-level findings and limits: Where pretreatment blood TCR clonality fell below the median, better survival was predicted.

Sequenced here: PBMCs, sampled around atezolizumab (anti-PD-L1) treatment. This TCR came from an older man with urothelial cancer.

The CDR3 loop is CASSLDGGYGYTL. CDR3 coding DNA: TGCGCCAGCAGCTTGGACGGAGGTTATGGCTACACCCTC. The chain links TRBV5-1 to TRBJ1-2; D ambiguous. Germline V gives CDR1 SGHRS, CDR2 YFSETQ. Trimming shortened V by 0 bases and J by 5 bases, and 8 bases separated the two germline ends. The CDR3 loop spans 13 amino acids.